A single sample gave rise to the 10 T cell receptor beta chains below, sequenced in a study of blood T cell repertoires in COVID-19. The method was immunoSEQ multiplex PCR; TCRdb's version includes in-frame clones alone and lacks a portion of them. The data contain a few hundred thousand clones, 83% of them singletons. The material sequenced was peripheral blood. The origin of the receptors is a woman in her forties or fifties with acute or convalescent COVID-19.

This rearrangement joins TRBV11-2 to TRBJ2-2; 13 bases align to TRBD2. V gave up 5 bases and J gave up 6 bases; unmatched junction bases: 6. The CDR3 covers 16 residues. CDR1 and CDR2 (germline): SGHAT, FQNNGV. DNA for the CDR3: TGTGCCAGCAGCGATCGGACTAGCGGGAGACCCGGGGAGCTGTTTTTT. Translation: CASSDRTSGRPGELFF.

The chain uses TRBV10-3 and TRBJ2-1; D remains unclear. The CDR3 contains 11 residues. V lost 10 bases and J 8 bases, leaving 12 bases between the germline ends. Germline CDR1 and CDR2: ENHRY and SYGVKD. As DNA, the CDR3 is TGTGCCACTGGATCAGGTTATGAGCAGTTCTTC. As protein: CATGSGYEQFF.

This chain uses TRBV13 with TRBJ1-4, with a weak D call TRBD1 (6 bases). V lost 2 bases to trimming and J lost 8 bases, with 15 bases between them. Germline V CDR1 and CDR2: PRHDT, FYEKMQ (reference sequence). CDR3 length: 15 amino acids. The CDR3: CASSLNRASGEKLFF. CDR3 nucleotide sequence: TGTGCCAGCAGCTTAAACAGGGCCTCGGGAGAAAAACTGTTTTTT.

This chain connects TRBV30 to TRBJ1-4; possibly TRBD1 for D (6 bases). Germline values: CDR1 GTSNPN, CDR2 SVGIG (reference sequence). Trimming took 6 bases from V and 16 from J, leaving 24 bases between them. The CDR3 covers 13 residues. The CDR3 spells CACARGSLNPEFF. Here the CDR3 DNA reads TGTGCCTGCGCGAGGGGGAGCCTGAATCCGGAGTTTTTT.

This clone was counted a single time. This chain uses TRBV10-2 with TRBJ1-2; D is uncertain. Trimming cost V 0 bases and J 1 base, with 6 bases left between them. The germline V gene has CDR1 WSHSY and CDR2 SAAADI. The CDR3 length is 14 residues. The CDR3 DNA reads TGCGCCAGCAGTGAGTCGCCGAGTAACTATGGCTACACCTTC. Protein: CASSESPSNYGYTF.

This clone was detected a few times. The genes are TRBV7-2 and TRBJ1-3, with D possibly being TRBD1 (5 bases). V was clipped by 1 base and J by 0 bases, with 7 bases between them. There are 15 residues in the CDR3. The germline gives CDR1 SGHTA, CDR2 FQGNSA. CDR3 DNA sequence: TGTGCCAGCAGCTTAGACAGGAGCTCTGGAAACACCATATATTTT. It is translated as CASSLDRSSGNTIYF. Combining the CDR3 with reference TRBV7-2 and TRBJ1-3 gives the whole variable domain GAGVSQSPSNKVTEKGKDVELRCDPISGHTALYWYRQSLGQGLEFLIYFQGNSAPDKSGLPSDRFSAERTGGSVSTLTIQRTQQEDSAVYLCASSLDRSSGNTIYFGEGSWLTVV.

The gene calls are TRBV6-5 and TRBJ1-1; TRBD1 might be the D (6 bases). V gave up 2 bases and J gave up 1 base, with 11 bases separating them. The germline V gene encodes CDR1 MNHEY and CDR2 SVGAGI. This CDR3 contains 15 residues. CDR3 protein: CASSYGGHPNTEAFF. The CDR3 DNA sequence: TGTGCCAGCAGTTACGGGGGACACCCGAACACTGAAGCTTTCTTT.

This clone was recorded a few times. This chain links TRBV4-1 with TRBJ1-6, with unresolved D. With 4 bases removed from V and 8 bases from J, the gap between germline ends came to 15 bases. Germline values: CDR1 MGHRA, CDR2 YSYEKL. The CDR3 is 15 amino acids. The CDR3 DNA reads TGCGCCAGCAGCCGGTCTCTTGCCTCGGATTCACCCCTCCACTTT. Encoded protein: CASSRSLASDSPLHF.

CDR3 sequence: CASSIGYYNEQFF. CDR3 sequence (DNA): TGTGCCAGTAGTATAGGTTACTACAATGAGCAGTTCTTC. This chain uses TRBV19 with TRBJ2-1, with D unresolved. Germline V gives CDR1 LNHDA, CDR2 SQIVND (reference sequence). Trimming shortened V by 1 base and J by 3 bases, and 4 bases separated the two germline ends. The length of the CDR3 is 13 residues.

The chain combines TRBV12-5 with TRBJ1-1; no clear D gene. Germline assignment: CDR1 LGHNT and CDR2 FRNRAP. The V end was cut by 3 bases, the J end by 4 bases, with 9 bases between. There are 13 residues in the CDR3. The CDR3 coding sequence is TGTGCTAGTGGTTTCGGAGGTGGCACTGAAGCTTTCTTT. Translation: CASGFGGGTEAFF.